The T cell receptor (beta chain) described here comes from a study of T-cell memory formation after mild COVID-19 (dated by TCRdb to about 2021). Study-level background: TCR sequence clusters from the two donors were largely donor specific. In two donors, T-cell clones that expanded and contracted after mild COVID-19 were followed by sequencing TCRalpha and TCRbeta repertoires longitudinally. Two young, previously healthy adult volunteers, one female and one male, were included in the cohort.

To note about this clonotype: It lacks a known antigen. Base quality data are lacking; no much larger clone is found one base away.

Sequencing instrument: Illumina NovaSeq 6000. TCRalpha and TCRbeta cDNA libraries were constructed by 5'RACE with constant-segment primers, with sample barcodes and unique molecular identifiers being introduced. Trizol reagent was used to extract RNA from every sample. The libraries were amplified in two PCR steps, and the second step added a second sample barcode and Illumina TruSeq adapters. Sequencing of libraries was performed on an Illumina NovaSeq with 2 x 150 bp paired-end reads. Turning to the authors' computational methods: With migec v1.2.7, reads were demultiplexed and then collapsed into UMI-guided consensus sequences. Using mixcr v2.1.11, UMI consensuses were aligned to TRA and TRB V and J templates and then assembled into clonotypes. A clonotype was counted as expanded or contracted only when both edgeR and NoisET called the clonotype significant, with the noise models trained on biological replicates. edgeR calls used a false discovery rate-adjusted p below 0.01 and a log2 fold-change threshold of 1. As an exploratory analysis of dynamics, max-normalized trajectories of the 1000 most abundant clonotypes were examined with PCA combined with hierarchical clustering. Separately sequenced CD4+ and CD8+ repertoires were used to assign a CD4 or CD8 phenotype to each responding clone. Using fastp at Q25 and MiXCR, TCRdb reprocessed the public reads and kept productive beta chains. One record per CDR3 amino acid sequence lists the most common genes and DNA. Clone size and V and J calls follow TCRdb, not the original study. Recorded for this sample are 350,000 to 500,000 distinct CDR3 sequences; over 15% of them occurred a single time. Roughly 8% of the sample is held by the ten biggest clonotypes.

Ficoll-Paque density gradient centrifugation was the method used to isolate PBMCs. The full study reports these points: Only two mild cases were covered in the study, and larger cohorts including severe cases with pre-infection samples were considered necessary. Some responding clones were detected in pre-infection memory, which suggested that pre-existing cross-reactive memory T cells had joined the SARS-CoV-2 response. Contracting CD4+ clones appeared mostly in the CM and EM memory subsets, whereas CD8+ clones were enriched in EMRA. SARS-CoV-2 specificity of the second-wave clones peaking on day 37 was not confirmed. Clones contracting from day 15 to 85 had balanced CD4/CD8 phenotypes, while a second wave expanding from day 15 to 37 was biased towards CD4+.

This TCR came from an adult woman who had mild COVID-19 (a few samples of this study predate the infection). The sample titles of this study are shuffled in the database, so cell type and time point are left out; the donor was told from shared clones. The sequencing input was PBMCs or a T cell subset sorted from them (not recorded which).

Here is the DNA: TGTGGCATCCAACGGCGAGGCCTCAATCAGCCCCAGCATTTT. This is translated as CGIQRRGLNQPQHF. This chain joins TRBV24-1 to TRBJ1-5; the D gene cannot be named for sure. Based on the germline V gene, the CDR1 and CDR2 sequences are KGHDR and SFDVKD. From the cysteine up to the phenylalanine, the CDR3 has a length of 14 residues. The CDR3 DNA has 42 bases and is translated from base 1.